This T cell receptor (beta chain) was captured in a study of cytotoxic CD8 clonotypes in ibrutinib-treated CLL. The CDR3 consists of 14 residues. From germline, CDR1 is SGHTA and CDR2 FQGNSA. V dropped 3 bases and J dropped 6 bases, with 15 bases sitting between them. TCRdb's table, derived via immunoSEQ multiplex PCR, lists solely in-frame clones and lacks some. Of some 310,000 clones in the sample, about 80% are singletons; the top ten hold about 6.3%. The chain uses TRBV7-2 and TRBJ2-7, with D perhaps TRBD2 (6 bases). The clonotype comes from a human donor with chronic lymphocytic leukemia. The specimen was PBMCs, collected before ibrutinib treatment. CDR3 nucleotides: TGTGCCAGCAGCTTTAGCGGAGGCCCCCGCGAGCAGTACTTC. Translated, it gives CASSFSGGPREQYF.